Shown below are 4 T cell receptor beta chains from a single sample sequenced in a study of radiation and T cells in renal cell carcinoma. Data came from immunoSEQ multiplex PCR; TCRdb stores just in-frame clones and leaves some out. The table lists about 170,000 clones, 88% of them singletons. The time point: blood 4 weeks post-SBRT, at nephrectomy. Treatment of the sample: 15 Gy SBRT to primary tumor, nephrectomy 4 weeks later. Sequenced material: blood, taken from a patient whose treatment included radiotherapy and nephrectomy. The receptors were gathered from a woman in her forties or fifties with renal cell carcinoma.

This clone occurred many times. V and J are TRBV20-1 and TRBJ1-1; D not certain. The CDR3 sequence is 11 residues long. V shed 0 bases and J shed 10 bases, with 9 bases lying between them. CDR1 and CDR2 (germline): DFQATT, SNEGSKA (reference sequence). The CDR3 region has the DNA TGCAGTGCTAGAGATCAATTAGGAGCTTTCTTT. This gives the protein CSARDQLGAFF.

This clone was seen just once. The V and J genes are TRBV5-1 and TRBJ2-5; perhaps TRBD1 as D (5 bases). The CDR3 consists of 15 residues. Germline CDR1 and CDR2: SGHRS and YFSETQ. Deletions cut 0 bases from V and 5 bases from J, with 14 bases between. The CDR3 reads CASSLDVGQGETQYF. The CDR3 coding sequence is TGCGCCAGCAGCTTGGATGTGGGGCAGGGTGAGACCCAGTACTTC.

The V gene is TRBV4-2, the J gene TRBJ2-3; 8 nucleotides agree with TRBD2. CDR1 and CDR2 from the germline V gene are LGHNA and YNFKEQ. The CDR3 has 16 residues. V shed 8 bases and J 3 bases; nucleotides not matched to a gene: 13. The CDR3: CASRTGGGARTDTQYF. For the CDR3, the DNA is TGTGCCAGCCGCACGGGGGGGGGTGCCCGTACAGATACGCAGTATTTT.

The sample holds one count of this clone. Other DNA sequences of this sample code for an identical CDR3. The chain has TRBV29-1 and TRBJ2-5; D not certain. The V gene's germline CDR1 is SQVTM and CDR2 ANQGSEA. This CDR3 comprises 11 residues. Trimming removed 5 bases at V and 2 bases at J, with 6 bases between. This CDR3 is CSVLPQETQYF. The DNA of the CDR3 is TGCAGCGTTCTCCCTCAAGAGACCCAGTACTTC.